This entry features one TCR beta chain sequence. This record belongs to a study of graft-versus-host responses after intestinal transplantation. TCRdb keeps only in-frame clones here, not all; method: immunoSEQ multiplex PCR. Of roughly 25,000 clones detected, approximately 93% appear once; the ten largest clones hold approximately 0.5%. Germline assignment: CDR1 SGHTS and CDR2 YDEGEE. This CDR3 spans 12 amino acids. V was clipped by 1 base and J by 6 bases, with 5 bases between them. The material was PBMCs, obtained 18 days after transplant. The sequence derives from a human patient who received an intestinal transplant, so some T cells may come from the graft donor. The rearrangement links TRBV5-8 to TRBJ2-4; D unclear. CDR3 loop: CASSLQGNIQYF. The CDR3 region has the DNA TGTGCCAGCAGCTTGCAAGGAAACATTCAGTACTTC. Full variable domain (outside the CDR3, taken from reference TRBV5-8 and TRBJ2-4): EAGVTQSPTHLIKTRGQQATLRCSPISGHTSVYWYQQALGLGLQFLLWYDEGEERNRGNFPPRFSGRQFPNYSSELNVNALELEDSALYLCASSLQGNIQYFGAGTRLSVL.